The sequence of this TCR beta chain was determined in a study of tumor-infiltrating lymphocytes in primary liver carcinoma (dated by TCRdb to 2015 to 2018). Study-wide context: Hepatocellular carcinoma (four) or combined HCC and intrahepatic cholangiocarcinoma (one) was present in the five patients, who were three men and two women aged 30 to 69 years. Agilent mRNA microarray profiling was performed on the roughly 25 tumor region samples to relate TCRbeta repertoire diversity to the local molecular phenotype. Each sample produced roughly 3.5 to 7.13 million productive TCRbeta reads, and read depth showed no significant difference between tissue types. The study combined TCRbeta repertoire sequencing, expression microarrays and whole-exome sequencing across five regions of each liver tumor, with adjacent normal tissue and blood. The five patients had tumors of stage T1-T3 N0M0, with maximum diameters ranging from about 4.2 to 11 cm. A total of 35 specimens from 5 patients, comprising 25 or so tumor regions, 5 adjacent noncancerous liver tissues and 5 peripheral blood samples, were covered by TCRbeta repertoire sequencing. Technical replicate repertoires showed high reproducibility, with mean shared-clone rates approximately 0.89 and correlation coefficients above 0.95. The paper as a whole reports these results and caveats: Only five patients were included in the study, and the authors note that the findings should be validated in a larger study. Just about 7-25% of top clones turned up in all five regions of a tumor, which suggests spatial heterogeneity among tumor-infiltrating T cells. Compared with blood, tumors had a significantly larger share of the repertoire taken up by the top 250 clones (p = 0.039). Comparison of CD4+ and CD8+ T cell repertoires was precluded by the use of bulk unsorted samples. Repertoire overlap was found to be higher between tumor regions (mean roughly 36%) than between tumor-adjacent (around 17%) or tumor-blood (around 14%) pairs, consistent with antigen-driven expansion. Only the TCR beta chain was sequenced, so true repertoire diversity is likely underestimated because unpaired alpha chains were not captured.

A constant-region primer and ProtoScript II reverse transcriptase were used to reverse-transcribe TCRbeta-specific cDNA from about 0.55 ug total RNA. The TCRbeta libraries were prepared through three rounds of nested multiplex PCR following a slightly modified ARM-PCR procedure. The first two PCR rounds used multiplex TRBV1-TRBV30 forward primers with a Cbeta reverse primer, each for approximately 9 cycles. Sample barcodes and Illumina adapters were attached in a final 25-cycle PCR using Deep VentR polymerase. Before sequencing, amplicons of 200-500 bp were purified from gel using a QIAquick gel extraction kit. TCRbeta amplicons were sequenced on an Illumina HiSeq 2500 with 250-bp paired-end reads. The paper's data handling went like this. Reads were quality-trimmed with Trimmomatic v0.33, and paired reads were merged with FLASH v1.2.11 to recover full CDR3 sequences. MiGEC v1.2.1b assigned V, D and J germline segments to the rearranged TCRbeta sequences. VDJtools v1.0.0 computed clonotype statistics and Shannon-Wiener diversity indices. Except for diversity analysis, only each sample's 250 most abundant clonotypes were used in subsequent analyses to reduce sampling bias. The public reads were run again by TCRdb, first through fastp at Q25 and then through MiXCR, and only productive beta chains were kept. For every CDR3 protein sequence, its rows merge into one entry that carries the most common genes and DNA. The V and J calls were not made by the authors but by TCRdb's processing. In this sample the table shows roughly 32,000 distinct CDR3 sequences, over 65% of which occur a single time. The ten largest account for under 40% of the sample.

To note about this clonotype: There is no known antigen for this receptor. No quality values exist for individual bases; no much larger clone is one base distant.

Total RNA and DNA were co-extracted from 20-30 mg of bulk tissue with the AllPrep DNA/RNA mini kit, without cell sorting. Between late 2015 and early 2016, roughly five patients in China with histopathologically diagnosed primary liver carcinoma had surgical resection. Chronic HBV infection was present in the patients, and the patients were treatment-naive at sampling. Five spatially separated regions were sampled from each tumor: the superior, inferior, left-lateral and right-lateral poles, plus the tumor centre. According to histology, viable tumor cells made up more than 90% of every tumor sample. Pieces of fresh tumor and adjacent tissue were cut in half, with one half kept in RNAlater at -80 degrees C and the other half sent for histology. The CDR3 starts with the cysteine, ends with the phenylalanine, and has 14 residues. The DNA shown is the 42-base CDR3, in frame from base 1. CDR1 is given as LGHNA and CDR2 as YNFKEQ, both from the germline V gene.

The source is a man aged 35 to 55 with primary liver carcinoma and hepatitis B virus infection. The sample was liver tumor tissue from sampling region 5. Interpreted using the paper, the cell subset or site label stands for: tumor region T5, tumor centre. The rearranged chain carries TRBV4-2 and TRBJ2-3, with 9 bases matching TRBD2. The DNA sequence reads TGTGCTAACAGCCAAGAGACTAGCGGAGATACGCAGTATTTT. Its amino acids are CANSQETSGDTQYF.